This T cell receptor (beta chain) was found in a study of cytomegalovirus exposure and HLA in healthy donors. The PCR ran on 60 Vbeta and 13 Jbeta primers. Method: immunoSEQ multiplex PCR; TCRdb's copy keeps in-frame clones and lacks some. Of 150,000 or so clones listed, 82% are singletons. The CDR3 has 13 residues. V shed 5 bases and J 10 bases; nucleotides not matched to a gene: 5. The V gene's germline CDR1 is SGHNT and CDR2 YENEEA. The chain carries TRBV11-3 and TRBJ1-6; the match to TRBD1 covers 7 bases. Sequencing was carried out using PBMCs. The receptor's source is a man younger than 40 in good health and CMV-seropositive. This CDR3 reads CASSPDRFSPLHF. The CDR3 bases are TGTGCCAGCAGCCCGGACAGGTTCTCACCCCTCCACTTT.